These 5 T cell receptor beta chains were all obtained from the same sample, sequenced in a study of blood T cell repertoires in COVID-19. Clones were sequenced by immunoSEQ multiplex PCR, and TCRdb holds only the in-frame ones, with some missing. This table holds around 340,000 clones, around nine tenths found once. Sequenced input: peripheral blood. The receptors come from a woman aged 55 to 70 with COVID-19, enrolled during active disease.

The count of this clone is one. The CDR3 DNA reads TGTGCCACCAGCAAATTGGACAGGGGACTAGAAGCTTTCTTT. Its translation is CATSKLDRGLEAFF. This chain links TRBV15 with TRBJ1-1, with 9 bases aligning to TRBD1. CDR3 length equals 14 residues. Germline CDR1 LNHNV, CDR2 YYDKDF (reference sequence). The J segment lost 8 bases and the V segment lost 4 bases, leaving 8 bases of the junction unmatched.

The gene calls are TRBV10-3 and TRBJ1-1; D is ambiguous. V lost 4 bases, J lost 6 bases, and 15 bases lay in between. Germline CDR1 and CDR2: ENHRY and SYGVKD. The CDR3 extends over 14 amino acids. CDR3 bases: TGTGCCATCAGTGGGGTCGGGGTTGGAGCTGAAGCTTTCTTT. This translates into CAISGVGVGAEAFF.

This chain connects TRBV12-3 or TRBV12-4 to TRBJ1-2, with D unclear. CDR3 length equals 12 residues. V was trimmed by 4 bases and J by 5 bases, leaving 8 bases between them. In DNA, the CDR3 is TGTGCCAGCAGTTACGGTGTATATGGCTACACCTTC. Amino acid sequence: CASSYGVYGYTF.

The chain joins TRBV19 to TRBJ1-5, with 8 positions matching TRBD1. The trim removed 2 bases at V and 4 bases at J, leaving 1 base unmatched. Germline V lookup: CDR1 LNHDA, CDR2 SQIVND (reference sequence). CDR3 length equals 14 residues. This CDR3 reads CASSITGGNQPQHF. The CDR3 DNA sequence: TGTGCCAGTAGTATAACAGGGGGTAATCAGCCCCAGCATTTT.

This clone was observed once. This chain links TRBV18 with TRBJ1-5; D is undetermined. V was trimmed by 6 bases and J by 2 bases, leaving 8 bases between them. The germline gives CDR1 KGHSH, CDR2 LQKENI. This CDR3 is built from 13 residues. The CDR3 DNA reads TGTGCCAGCTCTGCGGGCGGCAATCAGCCCCAGCATTTT. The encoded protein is CASSAGGNQPQHF.